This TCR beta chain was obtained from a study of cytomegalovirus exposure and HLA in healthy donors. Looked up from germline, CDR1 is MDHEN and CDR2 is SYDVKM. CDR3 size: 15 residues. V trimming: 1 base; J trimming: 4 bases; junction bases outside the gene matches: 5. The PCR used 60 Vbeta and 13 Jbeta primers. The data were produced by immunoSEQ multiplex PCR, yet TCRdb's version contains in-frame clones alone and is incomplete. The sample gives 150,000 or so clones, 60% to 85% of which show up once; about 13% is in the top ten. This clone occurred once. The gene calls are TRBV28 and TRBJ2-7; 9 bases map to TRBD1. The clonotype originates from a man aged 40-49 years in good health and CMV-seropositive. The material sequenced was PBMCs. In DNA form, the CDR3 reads TGTGCCAGCAGTTTATCGGGACAGGGTGTTTACGAGCAGTACTTC. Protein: CASSLSGQGVYEQYF.